This T cell receptor (beta chain) was captured in a study of cytomegalovirus exposure and HLA in healthy donors. Study-wide results and caveats: About 90% or about 30% of the time was how often most TCR beta V segments were productive, according to an earlier analysis. In a later analysis, HLA-associated TCR beta chains were more clonally expanded than equally common others. High specificity and sensitivity for cytomegalovirus status were reported for the classifier.

The CDR3 totals 12 residues. CDR1 is SEHNR and CDR2 is FQNEAQ in the germline V gene (reference sequence). A note on this clone: Its matching antigen is unknown. Compared with germline, one end of the junction differs, possibly owing to a read error.

Researchers ran the PCR with 60 Vbeta and 13 Jbeta primers. Repertoires were generated with immunoSEQ multiplex PCR, while TCRdb's copy carries only in-frame clones and drops some. The sample carries under 200,000 clones, 55% to 65% recorded once. This sequence joins TRBV7-9 and TRBJ1-5; the D gene is possibly TRBD1 (5 bases). Sequenced sample: PBMCs. The sequence was collected from a middle-aged man in good health and CMV-seronegative. The CDR3 reads CSSSGGNQPQHF. CDR3 nucleotide sequence: TGTTCCAGCAGTGGGGGGAATCAGCCCCAGCATTTT.